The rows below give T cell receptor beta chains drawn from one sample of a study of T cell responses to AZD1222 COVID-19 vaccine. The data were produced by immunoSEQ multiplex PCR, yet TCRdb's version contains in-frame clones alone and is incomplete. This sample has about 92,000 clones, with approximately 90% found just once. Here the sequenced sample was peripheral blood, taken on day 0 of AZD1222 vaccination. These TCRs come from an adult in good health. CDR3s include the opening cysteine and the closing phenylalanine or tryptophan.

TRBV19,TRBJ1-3,CASSIEATGSGNTIYF
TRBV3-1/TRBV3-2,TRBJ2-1,CASSQENPLNRWLNYNEQFF
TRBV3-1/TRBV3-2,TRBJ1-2,CASSQDVWKREGPNYGYTF
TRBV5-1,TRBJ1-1,CASSPSAGGLGAFF
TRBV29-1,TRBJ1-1,CSVGFRGQNTEAFF
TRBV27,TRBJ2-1,CASSLLGAHYNEQFF
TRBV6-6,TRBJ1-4,CASSDRGLKKLFF
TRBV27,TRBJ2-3,CASSPGVWADTQYF
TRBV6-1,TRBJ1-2,CASRPGTGPGYTF
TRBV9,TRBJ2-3,CASSVALDTDTQYF